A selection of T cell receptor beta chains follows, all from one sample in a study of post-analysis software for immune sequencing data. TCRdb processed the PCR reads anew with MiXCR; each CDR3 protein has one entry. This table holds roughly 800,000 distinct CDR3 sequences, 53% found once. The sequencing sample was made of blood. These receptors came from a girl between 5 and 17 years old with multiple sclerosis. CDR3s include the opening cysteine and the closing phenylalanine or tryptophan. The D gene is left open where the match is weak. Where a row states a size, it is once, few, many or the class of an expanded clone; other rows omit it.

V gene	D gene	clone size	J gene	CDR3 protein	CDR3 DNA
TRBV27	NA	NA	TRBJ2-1	CASSLDSLTYNEQFF	TGTGCCAGCAGTTTGGACAGCCTTACCTACAATGAGCAGTTCTTC
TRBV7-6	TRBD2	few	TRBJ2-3	CASSPKRPGLAPTDTQYF	TGTGCCAGCAGTCCTAAGCGACCGGGACTAGCGCCCACAGATACGCAGTATTTT
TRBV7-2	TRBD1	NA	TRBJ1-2	CASSPPGQGKVSGYTF	TGTGCCAGCAGCCCTCCGGGACAGGGAAAGGTTTCCGGCTACACCTTC
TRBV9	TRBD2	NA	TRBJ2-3	CASSLSGSALDTQYF	TGTGCCAGCAGCCTTAGCGGGAGTGCATTGGATACGCAGTATTTT
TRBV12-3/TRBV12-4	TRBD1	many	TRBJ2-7	CASSPKGATGVSYEQYF	TGTGCCAGCAGTCCCAAAGGGGCGACAGGGGTCTCCTACGAGCAGTACTTC
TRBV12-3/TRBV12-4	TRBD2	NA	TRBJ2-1	CASSPGLAQQFF	TGTGCCAGCAGCCCTGGACTAGCTCAGCAGTTCTTC
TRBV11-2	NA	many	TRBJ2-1	CASSLGLNNEQFF	TGTGCCAGCAGCTTGGGCTTAAACAATGAGCAGTTCTTC
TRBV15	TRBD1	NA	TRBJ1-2	CATSSDGRGGGPPYGYTF	TGTGCCACCAGCAGTGACGGACGAGGGGGCGGGCCCCCCTATGGCTACACCTTC
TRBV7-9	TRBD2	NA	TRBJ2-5	CTSSLARSGGLITETQYF	TGTACCAGCAGCTTAGCGCGTAGCGGGGGGCTCATCACAGAGACCCAGTACTTC
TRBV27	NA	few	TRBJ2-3	CASTWGTRTDTQYF	TGTGCCAGCACCTGGGGGACTCGCACAGATACGCAGTATTTT
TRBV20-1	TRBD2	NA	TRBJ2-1	CSARGRLAGSNEQFF	TGCAGTGCTAGAGGGAGGCTAGCGGGATCGAATGAGCAGTTCTTC
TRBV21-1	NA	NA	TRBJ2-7	CASSKGEGQGEYEQYF	TGTGCCAGCAGCAAAGGGGAAGGACAGGGAGAGTACGAGCAGTACTTC
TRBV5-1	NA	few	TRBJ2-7	CASSAPDYEQYF	TGCGCCAGCAGCGCCCCGGACTACGAGCAGTACTTC
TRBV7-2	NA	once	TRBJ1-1	CASSSRQNTEAFF	TGTGCCAGCAGCTCCCGACAGAACACTGAAGCTTTCTTT
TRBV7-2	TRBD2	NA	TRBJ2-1	CASSSKRGGNEQFF	TGTGCCAGCAGCTCCAAGCGGGGGGGTAATGAGCAGTTCTTC
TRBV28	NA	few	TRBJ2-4	CASAMGENIQYF	TGTGCCAGCGCCATGGGGGAAAACATTCAGTACTTC
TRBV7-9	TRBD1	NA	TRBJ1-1	CASSLLYRGRRNTEAFF	TGTGCCAGCAGCTTACTATACAGGGGGCGAAGGAACACTGAAGCTTTCTTT
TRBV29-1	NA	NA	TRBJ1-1	CSVTQRGTEAFF	TGCAGCGTGACTCAAAGGGGAACTGAAGCTTTCTTT
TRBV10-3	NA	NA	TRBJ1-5	CAISESGKAGNQPQHF	TGTGCCATCAGTGAGTCCGGGAAAGCGGGCAATCAGCCCCAGCATTTT
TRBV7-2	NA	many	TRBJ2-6	CASRPTGTGANVLTF	TGTGCCAGCAGGCCTACAGGGACTGGGGCCAACGTCCTGACTTTC
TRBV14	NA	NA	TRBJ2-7	CASSLYTLVRDEQYF	TGTGCCAGCAGCCTATATACGCTAGTTCGGGACGAGCAGTACTTC
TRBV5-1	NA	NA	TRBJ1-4	CASSLFSSEPKLFF	TGCGCCAGCAGCTTGTTTAGTTCGGAGCCCAAACTGTTTTTT
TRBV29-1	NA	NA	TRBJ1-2	CSVETHVYGYTF	TGCAGCGTGGAAACACATGTCTATGGCTACACCTTC
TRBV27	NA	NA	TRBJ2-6	CASRQRRSGANVLTF	TGTGCCAGCAGACAGAGGCGTTCTGGGGCCAACGTCCTGACTTTC
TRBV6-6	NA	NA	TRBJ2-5	CASSLPGTVGAETQYF	TGTGCCAGCAGCCTACCCGGGACGGTGGGTGCGGAGACCCAGTACTTC
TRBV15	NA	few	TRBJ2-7	CATSSILTGEPYEQYF	TGTGCCACCAGCAGTATCCTAACGGGGGAACCCTACGAGCAGTACTTC
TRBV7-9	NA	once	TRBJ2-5	CASSLRELAQETQYF	TGTGCCAGCAGCTTACGGGAACTAGCTCAAGAGACCCAGTACTTC
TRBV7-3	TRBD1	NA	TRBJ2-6	CASSSGQGALSGANVLTF	TGTGCCAGCAGCTCAGGACAGGGGGCCCTCTCTGGGGCCAACGTCCTGACTTTC
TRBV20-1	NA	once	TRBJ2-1	CSARRQGLSYNEQFF	TGCAGTGCTAGGCGACAGGGACTATCCTACAATGAGCAGTTCTTC
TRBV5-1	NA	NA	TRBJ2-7	CASSATGTTDDEQYF	TGCGCCAGCAGCGCTACCGGGACAACGGATGACGAGCAGTACTTC
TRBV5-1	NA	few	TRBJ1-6	CASSLAGGGRSYNSPLHF	TGCGCCAGCAGCTTGGCCGGTGGGGGGCGCTCCTATAATTCACCCCTCCACTTT
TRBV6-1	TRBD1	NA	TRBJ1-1	CASSPNRGSTEAFF	TGTGCCAGCAGTCCTAACAGGGGGAGCACTGAAGCTTTCTTT
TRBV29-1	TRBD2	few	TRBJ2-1	CSVEGTSGALSSYNEQFF	TGCAGCGTTGAAGGGACTAGCGGGGCTCTAAGCTCCTACAATGAGCAGTTCTTC
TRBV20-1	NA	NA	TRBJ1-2	CSARATADNYGYTF	TGCAGTGCTAGAGCGACAGCAGATAACTATGGCTACACCTTC
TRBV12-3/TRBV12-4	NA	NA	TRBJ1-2	CASTQGKILYGYTF	TGTGCCAGCACCCAAGGGAAGATTCTCTATGGCTACACCTTC
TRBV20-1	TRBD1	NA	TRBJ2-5	CSVGGQPGETQYF	TGCAGCGTAGGGGGACAGCCCGGAGAGACCCAGTACTTC
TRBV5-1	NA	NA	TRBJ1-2	CASSFDTNYGYTF	TGCGCCAGCAGCTTTGACACAAACTATGGCTACACCTTC
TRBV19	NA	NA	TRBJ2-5	CASSSRASYQETQYF	TGTGCCAGTAGTTCCCGGGCCTCGTACCAAGAGACCCAGTACTTC
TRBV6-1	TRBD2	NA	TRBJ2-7	CASMRLAGERDEQYF	TGTGCCAGCATGAGGCTAGCGGGAGAGAGGGACGAGCAGTACTTC
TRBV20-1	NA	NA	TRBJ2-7	CSVQGNPFSYEQYF	TGCAGTGTTCAGGGTAACCCTTTTTCCTACGAGCAGTACTTC
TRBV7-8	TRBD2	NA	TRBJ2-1	CASSSLAGATYNEQFF	TGTGCCAGCAGCTCTCTAGCGGGAGCCACCTACAATGAGCAGTTCTTC
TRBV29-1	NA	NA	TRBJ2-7	CSDSSYEQYF	TGCAGCGATAGCTCCTACGAGCAGTACTTC
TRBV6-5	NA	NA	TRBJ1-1	CASRTLGRNTEAFF	TGTGCCAGCCGCACCCTGGGCAGGAACACTGAAGCTTTCTTT
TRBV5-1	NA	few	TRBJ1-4	CASSFGSKNEKLFF	TGCGCCAGCAGCTTCGGGAGTAAGAATGAAAAACTGTTTTTT
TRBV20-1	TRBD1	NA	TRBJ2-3	CSARGDRVNTDTQYF	TGCAGTGCTAGGGGGGACAGGGTGAACACAGATACGCAGTATTTT
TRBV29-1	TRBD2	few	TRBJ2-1	CSKTSGSSYNEQFF	TGCAGTAAGACTAGCGGGAGCTCCTACAATGAGCAGTTCTTC
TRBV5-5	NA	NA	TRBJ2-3	CASSQRGRTDTQYF	TGTGCCAGCAGCCAAAGGGGTAGGACAGATACGCAGTATTTT
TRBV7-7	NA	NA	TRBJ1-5	CASSVDLNQPQHF	TGTGCCAGCAGCGTGGATCTCAATCAGCCCCAGCATTTT
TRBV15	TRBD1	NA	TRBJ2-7	CATSFGTGGIEQYF	TGTGCCACCAGCTTCGGGACAGGGGGGATCGAGCAGTACTTC
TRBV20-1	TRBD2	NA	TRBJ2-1	CSASGLAGVNEQFF	TGCAGTGCCTCCGGACTAGCGGGGGTTAATGAGCAGTTCTTC
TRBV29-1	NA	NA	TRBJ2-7	CSVETGTYYEQYF	TGCAGCGTTGAGACAGGGACTTACTACGAGCAGTACTTC
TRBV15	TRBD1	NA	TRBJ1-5	CATSSDRGRSNQPQHF	TGTGCCACCAGCTCAGACAGGGGAAGAAGCAATCAGCCCCAGCATTTT
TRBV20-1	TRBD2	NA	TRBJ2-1	CSARSGGNEQFF	TGCAGTGCTAGGAGCGGGGGTAATGAGCAGTTCTTC
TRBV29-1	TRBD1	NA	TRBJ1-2	CSAGQGLGGYTF	TGCAGCGCAGGACAGGGTTTAGGTGGCTACACCTTC
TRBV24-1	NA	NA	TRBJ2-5	CATSDSSGAQNNEQYF	TGTGCCACCAGTGATTCGTCAGGGGCCCAAAACAATGAGCAGTACTTC
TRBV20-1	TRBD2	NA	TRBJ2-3	CSALSGRGADTQYF	TGCAGTGCTCTTAGCGGGAGAGGGGCAGATACGCAGTATTTT
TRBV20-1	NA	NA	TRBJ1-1	CSARRGNMNTEAFF	TGCAGTGCTAGGAGGGGTAATATGAACACTGAAGCTTTCTTT
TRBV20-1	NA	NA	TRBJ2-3	CSGGEEGRNPDTQYF	TGCAGTGGTGGGGAAGAAGGGAGAAATCCAGATACGCAGTATTTT
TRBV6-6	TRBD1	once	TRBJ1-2	CASSYRTGDGGYTF	TGTGCCAGCAGTTACCGTACAGGGGACGGTGGCTACACCTTC